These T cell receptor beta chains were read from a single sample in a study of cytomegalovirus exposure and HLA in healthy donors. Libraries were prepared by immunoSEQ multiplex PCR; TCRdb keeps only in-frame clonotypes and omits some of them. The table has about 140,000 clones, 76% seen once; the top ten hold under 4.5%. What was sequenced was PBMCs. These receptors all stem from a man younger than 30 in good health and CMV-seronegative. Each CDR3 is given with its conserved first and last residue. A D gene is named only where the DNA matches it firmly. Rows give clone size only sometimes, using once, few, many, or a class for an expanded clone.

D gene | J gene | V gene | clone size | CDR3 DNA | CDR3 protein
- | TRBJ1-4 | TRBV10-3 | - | TGTGCCATCAGTGAGTCTGGGGGGAGGAATGAAAAACTGTTTTTT | CAISESGGRNEKLFF
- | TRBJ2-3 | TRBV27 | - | TGTGCCAGCGCACCCTGGGTTCAGGGCCCAGATACGCAGTATTTT | CASAPWVQGPDTQYF
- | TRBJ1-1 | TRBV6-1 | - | TGTGCCAGCAGTTTCCCCGGGACACTAGAAGCTTTCTTT | CASSFPGTLEAFF
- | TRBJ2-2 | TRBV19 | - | TGTGCCAGTAGCCTAACGGGAACCGGGGAGCTGTTTTTT | CASSLTGTGELFF
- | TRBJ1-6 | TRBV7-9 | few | TGTGCCAGCAGCTTAGATTCGGTGAGCTCCTATAATTCACCCCTCCACTTT | CASSLDSVSSYNSPLHF
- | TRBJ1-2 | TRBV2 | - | TGTGCCAGCAGTGAGGGCAGGGCGATAAACTATGGCTACACCTTC | CASSEGRAINYGYTF
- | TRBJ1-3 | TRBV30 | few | TGTGCCTGGAGTGTACAGTCTGGAAACACCATATATTTT | CAWSVQSGNTIYF
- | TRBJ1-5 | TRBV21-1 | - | TGTGCCAGCAGCAAAGAAGGGACAGCCCATTACTATAGCAATCAGCCCCAGCATTTT | CASSKEGTAHYYSNQPQHF
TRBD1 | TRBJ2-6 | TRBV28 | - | TGTGCCAGCGCATCAACAGGGGCCGGGGCCAACGTCCTGACTTTC | CASASTGAGANVLTF
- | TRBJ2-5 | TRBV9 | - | TGTGCCAGCAGCGTAGAGGGGGAGAGAGAGACCCAGTACTTC | CASSVEGERETQYF
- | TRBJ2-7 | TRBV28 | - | TGTGCCAGCAGTTTAGCCAGGGTAGACGAGCAGCACTTC | CASSLARVDEQHF
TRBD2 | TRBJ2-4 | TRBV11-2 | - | TGTGCCAGCAGCTTAGTCCCGGGGTGGGTTAGCGGGGCCAAAAACATTCAGTACTTC | CASSLVPGWVSGAKNIQYF
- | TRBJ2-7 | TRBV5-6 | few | TGTGCCAGCAGCTTGAGTATTCGGGAATACTCCTACGAGCAGTACTTC | CASSLSIREYSYEQYF
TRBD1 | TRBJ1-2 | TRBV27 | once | TGTGCCAGCAGTTTAAGAGGGGGCGGGTTATATGGCTACACCTTC | CASSLRGGGLYGYTF
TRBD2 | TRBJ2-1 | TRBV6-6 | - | TGTGCCAGCAGACGTACTAGCGGGGGTAAGAATGAGCAGTTCTTC | CASRRTSGGKNEQFF
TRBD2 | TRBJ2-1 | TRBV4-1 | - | TGCGCCAGCAGCCAGGGGGGACTAGCGGGAGGGCATTCCGGGTTCTTC | CASSQGGLAGGHSGFF
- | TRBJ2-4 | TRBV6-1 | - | TGTGCCAGCAGCCGGGGACTTTCGGAAAACATTCAGTACTTC | CASSRGLSENIQYF
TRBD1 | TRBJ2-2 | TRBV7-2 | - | TGTGCCAGCAGACTACACAGGGGGGTTAACACCGGGGAGCTGTTTTTT | CASRLHRGVNTGELFF
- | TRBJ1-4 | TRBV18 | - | TGTGCCAGCTCACCACGTTTCCAGGATGAAACTAATGAAAAACTGTTTTTT | CASSPRFQDETNEKLFF
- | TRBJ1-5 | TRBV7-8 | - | TGTGCCAGCAGCCCCCGGGGGGATGGCAATCAGCCCCAGCATTTT | CASSPRGDGNQPQHF
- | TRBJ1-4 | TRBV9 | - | TGTGCCAGCGGCAGGATCGATGCCCCCCGGGAAAAACTGTTTTTT | CASGRIDAPREKLFF
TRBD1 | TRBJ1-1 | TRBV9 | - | TGTGCCAGCAGCTGGGACAGCCTTTCAGAAGCTTTCTTT | CASSWDSLSEAFF
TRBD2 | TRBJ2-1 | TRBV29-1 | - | TGCAGCGTTGCGGGGGGAGAGTTACCCTTCCTCCCAAACAATGAGCAGTTCTTC | CSVAGGELPFLPNNEQFF
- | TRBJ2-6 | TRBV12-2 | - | TGTGCAAGTCGCTTACGAGAAGCCTCCCGCTCTGGGGCCAACGTCCTGACTTTC | CASRLREASRSGANVLTF
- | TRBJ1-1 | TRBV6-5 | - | TGTGCCAGCAGTTACCCTTACACTGAAGCTTTCTTT | CASSYPYTEAFF
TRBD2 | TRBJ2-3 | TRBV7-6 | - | TGTGCCAGCAGCTCGACCGGAATGGGCCGCAGCGGGGGGGAAGGAGATACGCAGTATTTT | CASSSTGMGRSGGEGDTQYF
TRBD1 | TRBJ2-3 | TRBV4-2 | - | TGTGCCAGCAGCCATTTGGGACAGCAAGTCACAGATACGCAGTATTTT | CASSHLGQQVTDTQYF
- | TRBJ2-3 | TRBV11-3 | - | TGTGCCAGCACCCTAACCTCTAGCACAGATACGCAGTATTTT | CASTLTSSTDTQYF
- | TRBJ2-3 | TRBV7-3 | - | TGTGCCAGCAGCGCCCCGAGAGATACGCAGTATTTT | CASSAPRDTQYF
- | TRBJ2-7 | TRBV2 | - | TGTGCCAGCAGTGGAATCTCGACAGTCTCCTACGAGCAGTACTTC | CASSGISTVSYEQYF
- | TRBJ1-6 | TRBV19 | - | TGTGCCACGGGTCCCACAGGGACGGGCAATTCACCCCTCCACTTT | CATGPTGTGNSPLHF